A selection of T cell receptor beta chains follows, all from one sample in a study of T-cell reconstitution after alpha-beta-depleted transplantation in children. TCRdb re-called the PCR reads with MiXCR, one entry per CDR3 protein. The sample includes just under 350,000 distinct CDR3 sequences, about a sixth of them seen just once. The specimen comprised PBMCs, mostly from graft donor cells, sampled 360 days after TCRalphabeta/CD19-depleted stem cell transplant. These receptor sequences come from a male patient aged 2-10 years who had a stem cell transplant for acute lymphoblastic leukemia, so the T cells may come from the graft donor. The CDR3 runs from the conserved cysteine through the conserved F or W. D genes are given only for firm matches. Clone size is shown for a subset of rows, as once, few, many or a class of expanded clone.

J,V,size,D,DNA,CDR3
TRBJ2-1,TRBV7-6,NA,TRBD1,TGTGCCAGCAGCTTACCCGGACAGGGGGGCCTTAATGAGCAGTTCTTC,CASSLPGQGGLNEQFF
TRBJ2-1,TRBV28,many,TRBD2,TGTGCCAGCAGTTTACTAGCGGGCGTACACAATGAGCAGTTCTTC,CASSLLAGVHNEQFF
TRBJ2-1,TRBV29-1,many,NA,TGCAGCGTTGACGTGGGCCCTTCTAGGAATGAGCAGTTCTTC,CSVDVGPSRNEQFF
TRBJ1-1,TRBV10-3,many,TRBD1,TGTGCCATCAGTGGTCGGACAGGGGTGAACACTGAAGCTTTCTTT,CAISGRTGVNTEAFF
TRBJ2-4,TRBV4-1,NA,TRBD1,TGCGCCAGCAGCCAGACAGGGGCGGTGGATTTTAGCATTCAGTACTTC,CASSQTGAVDFSIQYF
TRBJ2-1,TRBV20-1,NA,NA,TGCAGTGCTATCCTCGGAGCCGGCAGGCTCAATGAGCAGTTCTTC,CSAILGAGRLNEQFF
TRBJ2-1,TRBV4-1,NA,TRBD2,TGCGCCAGCAGCTCCCTAGCGGGGAGAGGCAATGAGCAGTTCTTC,CASSSLAGRGNEQFF
TRBJ2-3,TRBV5-1,few,NA,TGCGCCAGCAGCTTCCCAGGGATCACAGATACGCAGTATTTT,CASSFPGITDTQYF
TRBJ2-1,TRBV5-1,many,TRBD2,TGCGCCAGCAGCTTTAGGCCTAGCGGGAGCTATGAGCAGTTCTTC,CASSFRPSGSYEQFF
TRBJ1-6,TRBV11-2,NA,NA,TGTGCCAGCAGCTTAGAGGCTGAATGGAGCTCCTATAATTCACCCCTCCACTTT,CASSLEAEWSSYNSPLHF
TRBJ1-3,TRBV30,NA,NA,TGTGCCTGGAGAGGTGCAGGGTCAGGAAACACCATATATTTT,CAWRGAGSGNTIYF
TRBJ2-7,TRBV10-3,NA,TRBD1,TGTGCCATCAGTGTGACAGGGGGGAACGAGCAGTACTTC,CAISVTGGNEQYF
TRBJ2-2,TRBV4-1,NA,TRBD2,TGCGCCAGCAGCCAACCCCCCGGGACTAGCGAGAGAGACGGGGAGCTGTTTTTT,CASSQPPGTSERDGELFF
TRBJ2-7,TRBV19,once,NA,TGTGCCAGTAATTCGGGAGCGCTTTTGAACGAGCAGTACTTC,CASNSGALLNEQYF
TRBJ2-7,TRBV4-1,few,NA,TGCGCCAGCAGGAGATCGGACACAGGGAGCTCCTACGAGCAGTACTTC,CASRRSDTGSSYEQYF
TRBJ1-2,TRBV5-6,NA,TRBD1,TGTGCCAGCAGCTCACTGCCCTTAGGACAGGCGGCGAATGGCTACACCTTC,CASSSLPLGQAANGYTF
TRBJ2-7,TRBV6-1,once,NA,TGTGCCAGCAGCAGGGAGGAGTCCTACGAGCAGTACTTC,CASSREESYEQYF
TRBJ2-5,TRBV4-3,NA,TRBD1,TGCGCCAGCAGCGTCCGGGACAGGGGGGGTGAGACCCAGTACTTC,CASSVRDRGGETQYF
TRBJ1-5,TRBV12-3/TRBV12-4,few,NA,TGTGCCAGCAGTTTGTCAGGAGATCAGCCCCAGCATTTT,CASSLSGDQPQHF
TRBJ2-1,TRBV25-1,NA,NA,TGTGCCAGCAGTCAATCTACCGGGAATGAGCAGTTCTTC,CASSQSTGNEQFF
TRBJ2-2,TRBV15,NA,NA,TGTGCCACCAGGGTTAGCGGGAACACCGGGGAGCTGTTTTTT,CATRVSGNTGELFF
TRBJ2-2,TRBV4-1,few,TRBD2,TGCGCCAGCAGCCAAGTAGGACTAGCGGGAGTGGGGGAGCTGTTTTTT,CASSQVGLAGVGELFF
TRBJ2-2,TRBV9,once,NA,TGTGCCAGCAGCGTAAGCGGCGGGGAGCTGTTTTTT,CASSVSGGELFF
TRBJ2-2,TRBV4-2,many,NA,TGTGCCAGCAGCCCCTCTCCCAGCGCCGACACCGGGGAGCTGTTTTTT,CASSPSPSADTGELFF
TRBJ2-7,TRBV28,few,NA,TGTGCCAGCAGTCCCGGGACGATGAAATACGAGCAGTACTTC,CASSPGTMKYEQYF
TRBJ1-5,TRBV28,many,TRBD1,TGTGCCAGCAGTCCCGGGACAGTTTATAGCAATCAGCCCCAGCATTTT,CASSPGTVYSNQPQHF
TRBJ2-3,TRBV15,NA,NA,TGTGCCACCAGCAGAGATAGAGGGCTCCTCACAGATACGCAGTATTTT,CATSRDRGLLTDTQYF
TRBJ2-7,TRBV24-1,many,NA,TGTGCCACCAGTGGTTACGCCACCTACGAGCAGTACTTC,CATSGYATYEQYF
TRBJ1-1,TRBV6-2/TRBV6-3,NA,TRBD1,TGTGCCAGCAGTTACCGACAGGGGGTAGGGGCTGAAGCTTTCTTT,CASSYRQGVGAEAFF
TRBJ2-7,TRBV27,NA,TRBD2,TGTGCCAGCAGTTTTAGCGGGAGCGCCTACGAGCAGTACTTC,CASSFSGSAYEQYF
TRBJ2-5,TRBV29-1,many,NA,TGCAGCGTTCGGTTTAATTTGCGGGCGGTGGCCGTGGAGACCCAGTACTTC,CSVRFNLRAVAVETQYF
TRBJ2-1,TRBV12-3/TRBV12-4,many,TRBD2,TGTGCCAGCAGTTTAAATCGTCGGGCACTAGCGGCACCGTTCCCATCCTACAATGAGCAGTTCTTC,CASSLNRRALAAPFPSYNEQFF
TRBJ2-4,TRBV12-3/TRBV12-4,many,NA,TGTGCCAGCAGTTTGGGGTCTCAGTCGAACATTCAGTACTTC,CASSLGSQSNIQYF
TRBJ2-2,TRBV11-1,NA,NA,TGTGCCAGCAGCTTACTTGGCTGGTCGAACACCGGGGAGCTGTTTTTT,CASSLLGWSNTGELFF
TRBJ1-6,TRBV7-6,few,TRBD1,TGTGCCAGCAGCTTCCGTCACGGGACAGGGAATTCACCCCTCCACTTT,CASSFRHGTGNSPLHF
TRBJ2-1,TRBV5-1,NA,TRBD2,TGCGCCAGCAGCTTGACCCCCTTAGCGGGAGGGCTTCACAATGAGCAGTTCTTC,CASSLTPLAGGLHNEQFF
TRBJ2-3,TRBV6-5,few,NA,TGTGCCAGCAGTTACTGGGGAGATGCTAGCACAGATACGCAGTATTTT,CASSYWGDASTDTQYF
TRBJ2-5,TRBV29-1,many,TRBD2,TGCAGCGTTGATTCTAGCGGGGCCTACCAAGAGACCCAGTACTTC,CSVDSSGAYQETQYF
TRBJ1-3,TRBV4-3,many,NA,TGCGCCAGCAGCCAAGAGGGAAACACCATATATTTT,CASSQEGNTIYF
TRBJ1-1,TRBV4-1,NA,NA,TGCGCCAGCAGCCGTCCTGCAGTAAACACTGAAGCTTTCTTT,CASSRPAVNTEAFF
TRBJ2-7,TRBV5-5,few,TRBD2,TGTGCCAGCAGCTTGGAAGCTAGCGGCCTGTACGAGCAGTACTTC,CASSLEASGLYEQYF
TRBJ2-2,TRBV12-3/TRBV12-4,few,TRBD2,TGTGCCAGCAGTTTTAGCGGGTGGACCGGGGAGCTGTTTTTT,CASSFSGWTGELFF
TRBJ2-1,TRBV4-3,many,TRBD1,TGCGCCAGCAGCCAAGTCTTCGGGACAGGGGGCTACAATGAGCAGTTCTTC,CASSQVFGTGGYNEQFF
TRBJ1-1,TRBV6-5,many,NA,TGTGCCAGCAGTTACTCGGAATGGCGGAACACTGAAGCTTTCTTT,CASSYSEWRNTEAFF
TRBJ2-1,TRBV7-6,few,NA,TGTGCCAGCAGCTCCGGGAAACTAGGCAATGAGCAGTTCTTC,CASSSGKLGNEQFF
TRBJ1-3,TRBV5-1,many,NA,TGTGCCAGCAGCTTATCTGGAAACACCATATATTTT,CASSLSGNTIYF
TRBJ2-7,TRBV28,few,NA,TGTGCCAGCAGATCAGGATTCTACGAGCAGTACTTC,CASRSGFYEQYF
TRBJ1-5,TRBV11-1,NA,NA,TGTGCCAGCAGTCACCCGAGGGGACACTCCCCTTATGGCAATCAGCCCCAGCATTTT,CASSHPRGHSPYGNQPQHF